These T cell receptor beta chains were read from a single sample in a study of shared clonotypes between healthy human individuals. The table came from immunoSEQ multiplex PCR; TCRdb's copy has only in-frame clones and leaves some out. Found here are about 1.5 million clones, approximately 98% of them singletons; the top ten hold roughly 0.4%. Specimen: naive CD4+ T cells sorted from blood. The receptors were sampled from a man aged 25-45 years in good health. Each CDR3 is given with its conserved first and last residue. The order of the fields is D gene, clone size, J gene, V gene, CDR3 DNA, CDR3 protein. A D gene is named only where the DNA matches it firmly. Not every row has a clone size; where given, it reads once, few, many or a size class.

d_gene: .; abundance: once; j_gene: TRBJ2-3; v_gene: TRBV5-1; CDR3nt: TGCGCCAGCTCTTTGATTGGGAGGAGGACAGATACGCAGTATTTT; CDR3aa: CASSLIGRRTDTQYF
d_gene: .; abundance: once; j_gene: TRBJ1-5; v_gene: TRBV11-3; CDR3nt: TGTGCCAGCAGCTTAGGGGGTGGTTGTTTTGGAAATCAGCCCCAGCATTTT; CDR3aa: CASSLGGGCFGNQPQHF
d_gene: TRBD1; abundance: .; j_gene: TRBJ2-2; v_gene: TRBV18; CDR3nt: TGTGCCAGCTCACCAGGGACAGGGCCCACCGGGGAGCTGTTTTTT; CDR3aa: CASSPGTGPTGELFF
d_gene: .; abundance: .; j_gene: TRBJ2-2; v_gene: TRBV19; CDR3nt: TGTGCCAGTAGTATCACCGGGGAGCTGTTTTTT; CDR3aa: CASSITGELFF
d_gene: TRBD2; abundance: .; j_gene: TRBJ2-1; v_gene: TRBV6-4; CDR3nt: TGTGCCAGCAGTAAAGAACTAGCGGGAGGGCCAGGAGATGAGCAGTTCTTC; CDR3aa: CASSKELAGGPGDEQFF
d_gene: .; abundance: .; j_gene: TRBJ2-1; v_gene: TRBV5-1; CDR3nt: TGCGCCAGCAGGGTGGGTAGTAACGATGAGCAGTTCTTC; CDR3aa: CASRVGSNDEQFF
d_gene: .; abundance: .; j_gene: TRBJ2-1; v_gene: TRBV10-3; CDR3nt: TGTGCCATCCGAAGGTCTAGCGCGTACAATGAGCAGTTCTTC; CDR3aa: CAIRRSSAYNEQFF
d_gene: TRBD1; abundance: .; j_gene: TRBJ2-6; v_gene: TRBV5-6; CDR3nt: TGTGCCAGCAGGAACAGGGGGTCTGGGGCCAACGTCCTGACTTTC; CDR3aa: CASRNRGSGANVLTF
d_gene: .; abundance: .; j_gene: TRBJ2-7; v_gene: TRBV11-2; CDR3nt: TGTGCCAGCAGCTTTACAGGCTACGAGCAGTACTTC; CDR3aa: CASSFTGYEQYF
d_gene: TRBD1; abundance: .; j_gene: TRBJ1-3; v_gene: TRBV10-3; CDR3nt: TGTGCCATCAGCAGGGACAGGAAAGAATCTGGAAACACCATATATTTT; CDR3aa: CAISRDRKESGNTIYF
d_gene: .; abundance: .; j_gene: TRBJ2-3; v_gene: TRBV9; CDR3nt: TGTGCCAGCAGCGAAAGCGGATATAGCACAGATACGCAGTATTTT; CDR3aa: CASSESGYSTDTQYF
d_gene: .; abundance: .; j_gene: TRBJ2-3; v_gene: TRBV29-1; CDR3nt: TGCAGCGCCCGTGTGGGGGTCGGAGATACGCAGTATTTT; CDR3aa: CSARVGVGDTQYF
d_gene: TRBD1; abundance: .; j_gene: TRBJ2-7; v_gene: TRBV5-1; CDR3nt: TGCGCCAGCAGCCTTCGGACAGGGTCCTACGAGCAGTACTTC; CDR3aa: CASSLRTGSYEQYF
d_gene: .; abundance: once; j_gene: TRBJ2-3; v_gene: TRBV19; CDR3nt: TGTGCCAGTAGTACCGGTTCAGATACGCAGTATTTT; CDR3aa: CASSTGSDTQYF
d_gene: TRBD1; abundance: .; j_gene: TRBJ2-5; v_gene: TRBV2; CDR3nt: TGTGCCAGCACCGAGGACAGGTGGGGTGAAGAGACCCAGTACTTC; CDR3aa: CASTEDRWGEETQYF
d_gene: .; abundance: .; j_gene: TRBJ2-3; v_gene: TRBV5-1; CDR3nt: TGCGCCAGCAGCTTGTCTGGGGGCTGGGATACGCAGTATTTT; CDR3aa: CASSLSGGWDTQYF
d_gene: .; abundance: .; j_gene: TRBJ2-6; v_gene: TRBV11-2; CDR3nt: TGTGCCAGCAGCAACAGGGCCGTCACCGGGGCCAACGTCCTGACTTTC; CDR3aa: CASSNRAVTGANVLTF
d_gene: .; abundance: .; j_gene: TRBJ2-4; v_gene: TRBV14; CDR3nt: TGTGCCAGCAGCCAAGAGGCAGGCCTTTCCAAAAACATTCAGTACTTC; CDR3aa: CASSQEAGLSKNIQYF
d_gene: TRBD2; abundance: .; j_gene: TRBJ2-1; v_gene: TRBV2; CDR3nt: TGTGCCAGCAGGTACGGACTAGCGGGAGCAGATGAGCAGTTCTTC; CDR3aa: CASRYGLAGADEQFF
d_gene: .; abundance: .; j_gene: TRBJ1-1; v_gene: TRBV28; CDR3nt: TGTGCCAGCAGTCCCCGGGGCAGGGTTTACACTGAAGCTTTCTTT; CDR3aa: CASSPRGRVYTEAFF
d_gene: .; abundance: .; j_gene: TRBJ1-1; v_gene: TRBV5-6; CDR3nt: TGTGCCAGCAGCTTGCTGAACACTGAAGCTTTCTTT; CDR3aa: CASSLLNTEAFF
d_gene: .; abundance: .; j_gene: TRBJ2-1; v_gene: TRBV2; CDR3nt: TGTGCCAGCACAGCGGACCTTAGATATGAGCAGTTCTTC; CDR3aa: CASTADLRYEQFF
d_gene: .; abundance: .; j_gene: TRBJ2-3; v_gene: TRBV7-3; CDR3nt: TGTGCCAGCAGCTTAGTCCAAGATACGCAGTATTTT; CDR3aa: CASSLVQDTQYF
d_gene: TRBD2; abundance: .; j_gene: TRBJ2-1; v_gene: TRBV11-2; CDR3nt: TGTGCCAGCAGCTCCCTGGTCAGCGGGATCAATGAGCAGTTCTTC; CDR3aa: CASSSLVSGINEQFF
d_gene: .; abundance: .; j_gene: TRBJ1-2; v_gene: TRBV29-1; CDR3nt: TGCAGCGTTGAAGATGAACGGGACCGGGTTGGCTACACCTTC; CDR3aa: CSVEDERDRVGYTF
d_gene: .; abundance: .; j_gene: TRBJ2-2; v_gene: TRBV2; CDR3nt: TGTGCCAGCAGTGATCGGGGGGCCGGCGCCGGGGAGCTGTTTTTT; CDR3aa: CASSDRGAGAGELFF
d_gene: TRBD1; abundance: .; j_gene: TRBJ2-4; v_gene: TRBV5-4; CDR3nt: TGTGCCAGCAGCTCTGGACAGGGTAGGACCAAAAACATTCAGTACTTC; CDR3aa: CASSSGQGRTKNIQYF
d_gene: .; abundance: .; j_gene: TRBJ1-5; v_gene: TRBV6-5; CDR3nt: TGTGCCACTCGACCTAGCCGACTCCCCATCAGCTCCCAGCATTTT; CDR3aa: CATRPSRLPISSQHF
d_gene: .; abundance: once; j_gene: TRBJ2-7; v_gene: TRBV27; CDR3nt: TGTGCCAGCAGTTCTTTAGGGGGGGGAGCGGAAAGGCGCGAGCAGTACTTC; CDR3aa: CASSSLGGGAERREQYF
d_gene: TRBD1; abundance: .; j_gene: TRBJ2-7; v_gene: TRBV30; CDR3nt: TGTGCCTGGAGTGGACAGGGGTCCTACGAGCAGTACTTC; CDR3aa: CAWSGQGSYEQYF
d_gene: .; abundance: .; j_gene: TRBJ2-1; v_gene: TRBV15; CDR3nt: TGTGCCACCAGCAGCTCCGGGACCAGCTACAATGAGCAGTTCTTC; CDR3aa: CATSSSGTSYNEQFF
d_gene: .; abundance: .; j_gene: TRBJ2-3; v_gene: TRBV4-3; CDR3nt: TGCGCCAGCAGCCAAGATCTATCTAGCACAGATACGCAGTATTTT; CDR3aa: CASSQDLSSTDTQYF
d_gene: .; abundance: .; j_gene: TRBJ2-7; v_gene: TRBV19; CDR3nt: TGTGCCAGTAGTATTGGACAGCCATACGAGCAGTACTTC; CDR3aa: CASSIGQPYEQYF
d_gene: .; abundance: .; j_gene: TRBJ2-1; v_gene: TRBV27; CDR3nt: TGTGCCAGCAGTTTATTCTCCCCTCCTGAGCAGTTCTTC; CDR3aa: CASSLFSPPEQFF
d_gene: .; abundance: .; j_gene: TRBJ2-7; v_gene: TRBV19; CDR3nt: TGTGCCAGTAGTCCCCGTTCGACTAGTCAGGTCGAGCAGTACTTC; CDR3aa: CASSPRSTSQVEQYF
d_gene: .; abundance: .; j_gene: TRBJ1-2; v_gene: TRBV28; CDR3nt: TGTGCCAGCAGTTCAGACAGCCTAACCTACTATGGCTACACCTTC; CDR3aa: CASSSDSLTYYGYTF
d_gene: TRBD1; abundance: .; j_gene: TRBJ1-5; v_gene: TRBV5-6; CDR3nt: TGTGCCAGCAGCTTGGGCGAGACAGGGGGACAGCCCCAGCATTTT; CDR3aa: CASSLGETGGQPQHF
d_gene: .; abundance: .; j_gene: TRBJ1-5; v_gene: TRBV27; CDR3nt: TGTGCCAGCAGTGGGAGACCCAATCAGCCCCAGCATTTT; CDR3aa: CASSGRPNQPQHF
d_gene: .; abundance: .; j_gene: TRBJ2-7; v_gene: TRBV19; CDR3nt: TGTGCCAGTAGTATTCAACAGTCCTACGAGCAGTACTTC; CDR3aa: CASSIQQSYEQYF
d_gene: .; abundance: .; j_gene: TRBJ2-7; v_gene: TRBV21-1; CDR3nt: TGTGCCAGCAGCAAAGGAGGTAGCTACGAGCAGTACTTC; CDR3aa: CASSKGGSYEQYF
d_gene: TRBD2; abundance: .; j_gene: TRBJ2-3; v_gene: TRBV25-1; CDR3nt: TGTGCCAGCAGTAAGACTAGCGGGAGCGTAGATACGCAGTATTTT; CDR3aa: CASSKTSGSVDTQYF
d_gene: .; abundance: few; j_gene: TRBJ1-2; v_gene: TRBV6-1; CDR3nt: TGTGCCAGCAGTGAAGGGGAGATTGGGGCCTGCACCTTC; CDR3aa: CASSEGEIGACTF
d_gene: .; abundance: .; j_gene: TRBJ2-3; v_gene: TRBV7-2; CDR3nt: TGTGCCAGCAGCGAACCGGACTTAGTCCGAGATACGCAGTATTTT; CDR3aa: CASSEPDLVRDTQYF